This TCR beta chain derives from a study of T cells in Graves' hyperthyroidism and ophthalmopathy. Patients between 18 and 65 years old had hyperthyroidism, newly diagnosed and lasting under 2 months. Not enrolled were patients with uncontrolled infection, other autoimmune disease, pregnancy or lactation. Diagnoses rested on clinical symptoms, serum thyroxine and TRAb, thyroid ultrasound and orbital computed tomography. This CDR3 comprises 13 residues. Germline assignment: CDR1 SGHRS and CDR2 YFSETQ. V was pared by 0 bases and J by 4 bases, with 7 bases between. The investigators amplified TCR beta CDR3 regions from RNA transcripts. The primer set for the first-round RT-PCR of the TCR CDR3 was HTBI. MiXCR, run by TCRdb on the multiplex PCR reads, gives a single entry per CDR3 protein. The data show about 350,000 distinct CDR3 sequences, over 15% seen once.

The source material was blood. The chain joins TRBV5-1 to TRBJ1-2; D is uncertain. The receptor's source is a woman younger than 30 with Graves' hyperthyroidism. CDR3 DNA sequence: TGCGCCAGCAGCTTGGCAGGATTCTATGGCTACACCTTC. As protein: CASSLAGFYGYTF.